These T cell receptor beta chains were read from a single sample in a study of shared clonotypes between healthy human individuals. The table came from immunoSEQ multiplex PCR; TCRdb's copy has only in-frame clones and leaves some out. The sample shows approximately 350,000 clones, under 80% of them seen only once. Sample: memory CD4+ T cells sorted from blood. The receptor set was obtained from a man aged 30 to 39 in good health. The CDR3 runs from the conserved cysteine through the conserved F or W. D genes are given only for firm matches. Some rows mark clone size as missing; the rest say once, few, many or name a class of expanded clone.

clone size: .
V gene: TRBV29-1
J gene: TRBJ1-2
D gene: .
CDR3 DNA: TGCAGCGTATCTACAGGAGAGAAGAACTATGGCTACACCTTC
CDR3 protein: CSVSTGEKNYGYTF

clone size: .
V gene: TRBV6-1
J gene: TRBJ2-2
D gene: TRBD1
CDR3 DNA: TGTGCCAGCAGTGAAGCCGGACAGGGGGCCGGGGAGCTGTTTTTT
CDR3 protein: CASSEAGQGAGELFF

clone size: .
V gene: TRBV5-1
J gene: TRBJ2-3
D gene: TRBD1
CDR3 DNA: TGCGCCAGCAGCCGACAGGGGGTACGGACAGATACGCAGTATTTT
CDR3 protein: CASSRQGVRTDTQYF

clone size: .
V gene: TRBV25-1
J gene: TRBJ1-1
D gene: .
CDR3 DNA: TGTGCCAGCACGGGGGGGGCCGGCACTGAAGCTTTCTTT
CDR3 protein: CASTGGAGTEAFF

clone size: few
V gene: TRBV6-5
J gene: TRBJ1-5
D gene: .
CDR3 DNA: TGTGCCAGCAGTTATCTTGGGGGAGATCAGCCCCAGCATTTT
CDR3 protein: CASSYLGGDQPQHF

clone size: .
V gene: TRBV7-6
J gene: TRBJ2-1
D gene: TRBD2
CDR3 DNA: TGTGCCAGCAGCTTAGACGTAGCGGGAGGGCCAGGGGAGCAGTTCTTC
CDR3 protein: CASSLDVAGGPGEQFF

clone size: .
V gene: TRBV10-3
J gene: TRBJ2-4
D gene: .
CDR3 DNA: TGTGCCATCAGTGCGACCGGGACGACCAAAAACATTCAGTACTTC
CDR3 protein: CAISATGTTKNIQYF

clone size: .
V gene: TRBV5-8
J gene: TRBJ1-1
D gene: .
CDR3 DNA: TGTGCCAGCAGCTTGGCAGGACTCCCCATGAACACTGAAGTTTTCTTT
CDR3 protein: CASSLAGLPMNTEVFF

clone size: .
V gene: TRBV7-2
J gene: TRBJ2-7
D gene: .
CDR3 DNA: TGTGCCAGCAGCTTAGATGTGAACGAGCAGTACTTC
CDR3 protein: CASSLDVNEQYF

clone size: .
V gene: TRBV27
J gene: TRBJ1-1
D gene: .
CDR3 DNA: TGTGCCAGCAGCCCTACAGGAATGAACACTGAAGCTTTCTTT
CDR3 protein: CASSPTGMNTEAFF

clone size: few
V gene: TRBV18
J gene: TRBJ1-5
D gene: TRBD1
CDR3 DNA: TGTGCCAGCTCACCGCGGGGACAGGGCTATCAGCCCCAGCATTTT
CDR3 protein: CASSPRGQGYQPQHF

clone size: .
V gene: TRBV28
J gene: TRBJ1-2
D gene: .
CDR3 DNA: TGTGCCAGCAGTCTTCAGGGATCCTATCGCTACACCTTC
CDR3 protein: CASSLQGSYRYTF

clone size: .
V gene: TRBV2
J gene: TRBJ2-1
D gene: .
CDR3 DNA: TGTGCCAGCACCAATCTCTCGGGGCCTGAGCAGTTCTTC
CDR3 protein: CASTNLSGPEQFF

clone size: .
V gene: TRBV28
J gene: TRBJ2-1
D gene: TRBD1
CDR3 DNA: TGTGCCAGCAGTATCATTACGGGACAGGGGAAGAATGAGCAGTTCTTC
CDR3 protein: CASSIITGQGKNEQFF

clone size: .
V gene: TRBV5-1
J gene: TRBJ2-2
D gene: .
CDR3 DNA: TGCGCCACCTCGGGACGGACCAACACCGGGGAGCTGTTTTTT
CDR3 protein: CATSGRTNTGELFF

clone size: .
V gene: TRBV5-6
J gene: TRBJ1-2
D gene: .
CDR3 DNA: TGTGCCAGCAGCTTCGGGTCCAACTATGGCTACACCTTC
CDR3 protein: CASSFGSNYGYTF

clone size: .
V gene: TRBV10-3
J gene: TRBJ1-1
D gene: TRBD1
CDR3 DNA: TGTGCCATCAGTGACTACAGGGGTTTGCGGGACACTGAAGCTTTCTTT
CDR3 protein: CAISDYRGLRDTEAFF

clone size: .
V gene: TRBV7-9
J gene: TRBJ2-3
D gene: TRBD1
CDR3 DNA: TGTGCCAGCAACACGGGACAGGGTAAAGATACGCAGTATTTT
CDR3 protein: CASNTGQGKDTQYF

clone size: .
V gene: TRBV29-1
J gene: TRBJ1-5
D gene: .
CDR3 DNA: TGCAGCGTTGGGGGGGGAAATCAGCCCCAGCATTTT
CDR3 protein: CSVGGGNQPQHF

clone size: .
V gene: TRBV7-2
J gene: TRBJ2-7
D gene: .
CDR3 DNA: TGTGCCAGCAGCTTAGTCTTGGGACGGGACTACGAGCAGTACTTC
CDR3 protein: CASSLVLGRDYEQYF

clone size: .
V gene: TRBV5-1
J gene: TRBJ2-1
D gene: .
CDR3 DNA: TGCGCCAGCAGCTTACCGGGACGGGCTGTAAGAGAGGCCTACAATGAGCAGTTCTTC
CDR3 protein: CASSLPGRAVREAYNEQFF

clone size: many
V gene: TRBV5-1
J gene: TRBJ2-3
D gene: .
CDR3 DNA: TGCGCCAGCAGCCATTCGATGACGGGCACAGATACGCAGTATTTT
CDR3 protein: CASSHSMTGTDTQYF

clone size: once
V gene: TRBV14
J gene: TRBJ1-2
D gene: .
CDR3 DNA: TGTGCCAGCAGCACCAGGGAGGTTAACTATGGCTACACCTTC
CDR3 protein: CASSTREVNYGYTF

clone size: few
V gene: TRBV6-4
J gene: TRBJ2-1
D gene: .
CDR3 DNA: TGTGCCAGCAGTGACGTGTTCGGGGTTAGCTCCTACAATGAGCAGTTCTTC
CDR3 protein: CASSDVFGVSSYNEQFF

clone size: .
V gene: TRBV19
J gene: TRBJ2-1
D gene: .
CDR3 DNA: TGTGCCAGTAGTACCCGAGGGACGGCCAGGGATGAGCAGTTCTTC
CDR3 protein: CASSTRGTARDEQFF

clone size: .
V gene: TRBV11-2
J gene: TRBJ1-3
D gene: .
CDR3 DNA: TGTGCCAGCAGCTCCATCTTCGGGTCAGGCCGAAACACCATATATTTT
CDR3 protein: CASSSIFGSGRNTIYF

clone size: .
V gene: TRBV5-5
J gene: TRBJ1-1
D gene: TRBD1
CDR3 DNA: TGTGCCAGCAGCCAAGAGCGGCCCGGGACAGAGAACACTGAAGCTTTCTTT
CDR3 protein: CASSQERPGTENTEAFF

clone size: .
V gene: TRBV2
J gene: TRBJ1-2
D gene: .
CDR3 DNA: TGTGCCAGCATCCCAAACAGGGTCGGGTATGGCTACACCTTC
CDR3 protein: CASIPNRVGYGYTF

clone size: .
V gene: TRBV5-1
J gene: TRBJ2-5
D gene: TRBD2
CDR3 DNA: TGCGCCAGCAGCGTCGGACTAGCGGGAGACCTCCGAGAGACCCAGTACTTC
CDR3 protein: CASSVGLAGDLRETQYF

clone size: .
V gene: TRBV28
J gene: TRBJ2-7
D gene: .
CDR3 DNA: TGTGCCAGCAGTCGGAGGGCGACCTACGAGCAGTACTTC
CDR3 protein: CASSRRATYEQYF

clone size: .
V gene: TRBV30
J gene: TRBJ2-1
D gene: .
CDR3 DNA: TGTGCCTGGAGTGTCTTCTCCTACAATGAGCAGTTCTTC
CDR3 protein: CAWSVFSYNEQFF

clone size: .
V gene: TRBV6-1
J gene: TRBJ1-1
D gene: .
CDR3 DNA: TGTGCCAGCAGTGAAAGGCTCGGGGGGCCCACTGAAGCTTTCTTT
CDR3 protein: CASSERLGGPTEAFF

clone size: .
V gene: TRBV5-1
J gene: TRBJ1-1
D gene: .
CDR3 DNA: TGCGCCAGCAGCTTGGCATGGGGGAACATGAACACTGAAGCTTTCTTT
CDR3 protein: CASSLAWGNMNTEAFF

clone size: many
V gene: TRBV18
J gene: TRBJ2-1
D gene: TRBD2
CDR3 DNA: TGTGCCAGCTCACCCACCCCCGGGACTAGCGAACACAATGAGCAGTTCTTC
CDR3 protein: CASSPTPGTSEHNEQFF

clone size: .
V gene: TRBV7-9
J gene: TRBJ2-7
D gene: TRBD1
CDR3 DNA: TGTGCCAGCAGCCCCGGGACAGGGTACAACGAGCAGTACTTC
CDR3 protein: CASSPGTGYNEQYF

clone size: .
V gene: TRBV15
J gene: TRBJ2-7
D gene: TRBD2
CDR3 DNA: TGTGCCACCAGCAGAGATCCCCTGGCGGGAGTAGGGTACGAGCAGTACTTC
CDR3 protein: CATSRDPLAGVGYEQYF

clone size: once
V gene: TRBV6-5
J gene: TRBJ2-7
D gene: .
CDR3 DNA: TGTGCCAGCAGTCTACTAAGCTCCTACGAGCAGTACTTC
CDR3 protein: CASSLLSSYEQYF

clone size: .
V gene: TRBV10-3
J gene: TRBJ2-2
D gene: TRBD1
CDR3 DNA: TGTGCCATCAGCGACGGGGACAGAAGGACCGGGGAGCTGTTTTTT
CDR3 protein: CAISDGDRRTGELFF

clone size: .
V gene: TRBV2
J gene: TRBJ1-5
D gene: .
CDR3 DNA: TGTGCCAGCAGTGAGGAGGGACGGGGCAATCAGCCCCAGCATTTT
CDR3 protein: CASSEEGRGNQPQHF

clone size: .
V gene: TRBV11-2
J gene: TRBJ2-3
D gene: .
CDR3 DNA: TGTGCCAGCAGTTGGCAACCAGAAGATACGCAGTATTTT
CDR3 protein: CASSWQPEDTQYF

clone size: .
V gene: TRBV18
J gene: TRBJ1-1
D gene: .
CDR3 DNA: TGTGCCAGCTCAAGGCAGGACAACACTGAAGCTTTCTTT
CDR3 protein: CASSRQDNTEAFF

clone size: many
V gene: TRBV5-1
J gene: TRBJ2-3
D gene: .
CDR3 DNA: TGCGCCAGCAGCTTGCCGGACTCCGATACCGGAACGCAGTATTTT
CDR3 protein: CASSLPDSDTGTQYF

clone size: once
V gene: TRBV28
J gene: TRBJ2-1
D gene: .
CDR3 DNA: TGTGCCAGCAGTTTGGCTCAGGACAGATCCTACAATGAGCAGTTCTTC
CDR3 protein: CASSLAQDRSYNEQFF

clone size: few
V gene: TRBV28
J gene: TRBJ2-4
D gene: TRBD1
CDR3 DNA: TGTGCCAGCCTTGGACAGGGCTTACCCAAAAACATTCAGTACTTC
CDR3 protein: CASLGQGLPKNIQYF

clone size: .
V gene: TRBV11-2
J gene: TRBJ2-7
D gene: .
CDR3 DNA: TGTGCCAGCAGCTTAGTAGGACAAAACGAGCAGTACTTC
CDR3 protein: CASSLVGQNEQYF

clone size: .
V gene: TRBV5-6
J gene: TRBJ2-3
D gene: .
CDR3 DNA: TGTGCCAGCAGCTTGACGCTTCCCGGCACAGATACGCAGTATTTT
CDR3 protein: CASSLTLPGTDTQYF

clone size: once
V gene: TRBV5-1
J gene: TRBJ2-1
D gene: TRBD1
CDR3 DNA: TGCGCCAGCAGCCCGGACCCGAGAGGACAGGGCAACAATGAGCAGTTCTTC
CDR3 protein: CASSPDPRGQGNNEQFF

clone size: .
V gene: TRBV5-1
J gene: TRBJ2-3
D gene: TRBD2
CDR3 DNA: TGCGCCAGCAGCTTGGCACTAGCGGGAGACTCAGATACGCAGTATTTT
CDR3 protein: CASSLALAGDSDTQYF

clone size: .
V gene: TRBV11-3
J gene: TRBJ1-1
D gene: TRBD1
CDR3 DNA: TGTGCCAGCAGCTTAGATTTGGGACAGGAAGCTTTCTTT
CDR3 protein: CASSLDLGQEAFF

clone size: .
V gene: TRBV5-1
J gene: TRBJ1-1
D gene: .
CDR3 DNA: TGCGCCAGCAGGATGGAGAAGAACACTGAAGCTTTCTTT
CDR3 protein: CASRMEKNTEAFF